These 13 T cell receptor beta chains were sequenced from one sample in a study of T cell responses to AZD1222 COVID-19 vaccine. Sequencing was performed with immunoSEQ multiplex PCR; in TCRdb, only in-frame clones are kept and a portion is missing. The sample shows fewer than 200,000 clones, roughly 90% of them seen only once. The sequenced sample was peripheral blood, obtained 28 days after the second AZD1222 dose. Receptors were obtained from an adult who received the AZD1222 COVID-19 vaccine.

This chain connects TRBV2 to TRBJ1-2, with unresolved D. The CDR3 extends over 13 amino acids. V was cut by 5 bases and J by 6 bases, with 13 bases left in between. Per germline, CDR1 SNHLY and CDR2 FYNNEI. CDR3 nucleotide sequence: TGTGCCAGCAGTTTAGGGTTACAAAATGGCTACACCTTC. This translates into CASSLGLQNGYTF.

This clone was seen a single time. V gene TRBV5-8 combines with J gene TRBJ2-7; 7 positions agree with TRBD1. Germline V gene lookup returns CDR1 SGHTS and CDR2 YDEGEE. Trimming removed 7 bases from V and 2 bases from J; junction bases left unmatched: 3. The CDR3 has 12 amino acids. CDR3 coding DNA: TGTGCCAGCCCCGGGACAGCCTACGAGCAGTACTTC. Translated, it gives CASPGTAYEQYF.

V and J are TRBV5-6 and TRBJ2-7, with 8 bases identical to TRBD2. This CDR3 spans 15 amino acids. Germline assignment: CDR1 SGHDT and CDR2 YYEEEE. V trimming: 4 bases; J trimming: 12 bases; junction bases outside the gene matches: 18. The CDR3 coding sequence is TGTGCCAGCAGCGGGGCTGCAGCGGGGGAAAGGTCCCCGTACTTC. It encodes CASSGAAAGERSPYF. Full variable domain (remainder filled in from reference TRBV5-6 and TRBJ2-7): DAGVTQSPTHLIKTRGQQVTLRCSPKSGHDTVSWYQQALGQGPQFIFQYYEEEERQRGNFPDRFSGHQFPNYSSELNVNALLLGDSALYLCASSGAAAGERSPYFGPGTRLTVT.

The chain combines TRBV5-6 with TRBJ2-1; 12 positions agree with TRBD2. After removal of 4 bases from V and 5 bases from J, the junction contained 4 bases not matched to a gene. The length of the CDR3 is 15 residues. The germline V gene has CDR1 SGHDT and CDR2 YYEEEE. CDR3 sequence reads: CASSHGLAGNNEQFF. The CDR3 bases are TGTGCCAGCAGCCATGGACTAGCGGGGAACAATGAGCAGTTCTTC.

J is TRBJ1-2 and V is TRBV10-3; TRBD1 aligns across 7 bases. Germline CDR1 and CDR2: ENHRY and SYGVKD. The V and J ends lost 10 bases and 6 bases, in that order; junction bases with no gene match: 2. The CDR3 sequence is 10 residues long. In nucleotides, the CDR3 is TGTGCCACCAGGGGGGATGGCTACACCTTC. This encodes CATRGDGYTF.

This chain joins TRBV4-2 and TRBJ1-1; D not certain. Germline CDR1 LGHNA, CDR2 YNFKEQ. The V and J ends lost 1 base and 0 bases respectively, with 12 bases between them. The CDR3 has 16 residues. The CDR3 bases are TGTGCCAGCAGCCAAGGGGGAGGCAGACTGAACACTGAAGCTTTCTTT. Translating gives CASSQGGGRLNTEAFF.

J is TRBJ2-6 and V is TRBV4-1; D is unclear. The CDR3 spans 13 residues. CDR1 is MGHRA, CDR2 YSYEKL, per germline. Trimming removed 6 bases at V and 0 bases at J, with 3 bases between. The chain's CDR3 is CASRDSGANVLTF. The CDR3 nucleotides read TGCGCCAGCAGAGACTCTGGGGCCAACGTCCTGACTTTC.

The J gene is TRBJ1-4, the V gene TRBV11-1; tentative D call: TRBD1 (5 bases). Looked up from germline, CDR1 is SGHAT and CDR2 is FQDESV (reference sequence). The CDR3 is made up of 14 amino acids. The V and J ends lost 5 bases and 4 bases respectively, with 11 bases between them. CDR3 in DNA: TGTGCCAGCAGCCCAGGGATGTATAATGAAAAACTGTTTTTT. Its protein is CASSPGMYNEKLFF.

In its sample, this clone was seen once. The chain joins TRBV29-1 to TRBJ2-7; 8 bases map to TRBD1. Germline V gene lookup returns CDR1 SQVTM and CDR2 ANQGSEA. After removal of 7 bases from V and 5 bases from J, the junction contained 7 bases not matched to a gene. The CDR3 spans 12 residues. Written as DNA, the CDR3 is TGCAGCGCTAGGACAGGGACTCACGAGCAGTACTTC. This sequence encodes CSARTGTHEQYF.

The V call is TRBV30, the J call TRBJ1-6; weak D call: TRBD1 (5 bases). Germline V gene sequence: CDR1 GTSNPN, CDR2 SVGIG (reference sequence). There are 15 residues in the CDR3. Trimming stripped 4 bases from V and 1 base from J, with 11 bases between. The CDR3 DNA sequence: TGTGCCTGGAAGGGGAGGGGTTCCTATAATTCACCCCTCCACTTT. Protein: CAWKGRGSYNSPLHF.

The chain recombines TRBV11-2 with TRBJ2-1, with D hard to call. Trimming shortened V by 1 base and J by 2 bases, and 12 bases separated the two germline ends. The CDR3 consists of 16 residues. Germline loops: CDR1 SGHAT, CDR2 FQNNGV. The CDR3: CASSLAVQIAYNEQFF. CDR3 sequence (DNA): TGTGCCAGCAGCTTAGCGGTCCAAATAGCCTACAATGAGCAGTTCTTC.

V is TRBV4-2 and J is TRBJ2-3; D could derive from TRBD1 or TRBD2 (5 bases each). CDR1 and CDR2 (germline): LGHNA, YNFKEQ. The CDR3 extends over 14 amino acids. Trimming pared 8 bases from V and 4 bases from J, leaving 16 bases between. CDR3 DNA: TGTGCCAGCGGTCGGGACGCTCAGGCAGATACGCAGTATTTT. Translating gives CASGRDAQADTQYF.

The rearrangement uses TRBV30 and TRBJ2-3, with 8 bases lining up with TRBD1. The J segment lost 3 bases and the V segment lost 3 bases, leaving 5 bases of the junction unmatched. Germline assignment: CDR1 GTSNPN and CDR2 SVGIG (reference sequence). The CDR3 runs 14 residues. In DNA form, the CDR3 reads TGTGCCTGGAGGATGGACAGGGAAACAGATACGCAGTATTTT. It codes for CAWRMDRETDTQYF.